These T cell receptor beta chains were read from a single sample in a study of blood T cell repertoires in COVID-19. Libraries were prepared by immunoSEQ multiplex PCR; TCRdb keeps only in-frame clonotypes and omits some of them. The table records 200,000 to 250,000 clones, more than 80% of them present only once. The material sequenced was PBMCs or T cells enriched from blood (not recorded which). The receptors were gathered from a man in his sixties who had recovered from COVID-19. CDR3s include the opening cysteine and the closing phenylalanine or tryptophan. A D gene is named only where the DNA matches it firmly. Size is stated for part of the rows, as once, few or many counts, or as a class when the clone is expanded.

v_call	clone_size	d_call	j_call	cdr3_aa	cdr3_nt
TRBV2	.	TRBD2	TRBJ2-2	CASRREGHTGELFF	TGTGCCAGCAGGAGGGAGGGGCACACCGGGGAGCTGTTTTTT
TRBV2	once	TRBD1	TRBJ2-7	CASRSDRGAYEQYF	TGTGCCAGCAGGTCGGACAGGGGAGCCTACGAGCAGTACTTC
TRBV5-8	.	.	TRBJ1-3	CASSLAGQNGNTIYF	TGTGCCAGCAGCTTGGCGGGACAAAATGGAAACACCATATATTTT
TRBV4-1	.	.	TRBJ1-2	CASSLGTNYGYTF	TGCGCCAGCAGCCTCGGGACAAACTATGGCTACACCTTC
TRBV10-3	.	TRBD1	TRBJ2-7	CAISESTGSSYEQYF	TGTGCCATCAGTGAGTCGACAGGGAGCTCCTACGAGCAGTACTTC
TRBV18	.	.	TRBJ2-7	CASSLGPNYEQYF	TGTGCCAGCTCCCTCGGTCCCAACTACGAGCAGTACTTC
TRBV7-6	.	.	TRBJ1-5	CASSLGGGGFRNQPQHF	TGTGCCAGCAGCTTAGGGGGCGGCGGATTTAGAAATCAGCCCCAGCATTTT
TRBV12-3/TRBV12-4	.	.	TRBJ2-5	CASSFGGEETQYF	TGTGCCAGCAGTTTTGGTGGGGAGGAGACCCAGTACTTC
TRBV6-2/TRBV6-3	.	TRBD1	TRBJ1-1	CASSYRTGGGEAFF	TGTGCCAGCAGTTATAGGACAGGGGGCGGTGAAGCTTTCTTT
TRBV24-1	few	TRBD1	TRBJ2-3	CATSGTGEGTDTQYF	TGTGCCACCAGTGGGACAGGGGAAGGCACAGATACGCAGTATTTT
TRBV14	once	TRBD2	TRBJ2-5	CASSRRLAGEETQYF	TGTGCCAGCAGCCGTAGACTAGCGGGGGAAGAGACCCAGTACTTC
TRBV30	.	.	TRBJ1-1	CAWSVLQGKTEAFF	TGTGCCTGGAGTGTACTTCAGGGAAAGACTGAAGCTTTCTTT
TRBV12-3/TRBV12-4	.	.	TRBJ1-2	CASSPDTYYGYTF	TGTGCCAGCAGTCCCGACACCTACTATGGCTACACCTTC
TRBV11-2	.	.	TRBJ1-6	CASTPRQGGSPLHF	TGTGCCAGCACCCCGCGGCAGGGTGGTTCACCCCTCCACTTT
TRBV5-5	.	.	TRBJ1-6	CASSLAEGSPLHF	TGTGCCAGCAGCTTGGCCGAGGGTTCACCCCTCCACTTT
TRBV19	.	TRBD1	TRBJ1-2	CASKTGFIGYTF	TGTGCCAGCAAGACAGGGTTTATTGGCTACACCTTC
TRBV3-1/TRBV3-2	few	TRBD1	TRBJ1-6	CASSRGQGSYNSPLHF	TGTGCCAGCAGCCGGGGACAGGGCTCCTATAATTCACCCCTCCACTTT
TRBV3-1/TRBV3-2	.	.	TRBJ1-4	CASSQDTATNEKLFF	TGTGCCAGCAGCCAAGATACAGCAACTAATGAAAAACTGTTTTTT
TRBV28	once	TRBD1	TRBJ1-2	CASRPQGALYGYTF	TGTGCCAGCAGGCCACAGGGGGCCCTCTATGGCTACACCTTC
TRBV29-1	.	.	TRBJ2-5	CSVEDFSERETQYF	TGCAGCGTTGAAGATTTCTCGGAGCGTGAGACCCAGTACTTC
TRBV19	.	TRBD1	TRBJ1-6	CASSIDGTANSPLHF	TGTGCCAGTAGTATAGACGGGACAGCTAATTCACCCCTCCACTTT
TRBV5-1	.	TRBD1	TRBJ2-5	CASSRWTGGQETQYF	TGCGCCAGCAGCCGTTGGACAGGCGGGCAAGAGACCCAGTACTTC
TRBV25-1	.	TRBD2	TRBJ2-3	CASSELGAGITDTQYF	TGTGCCAGCAGTGAACTGGGAGCGGGGATCACAGATACGCAGTATTTT
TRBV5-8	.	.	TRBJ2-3	CASRGGLSTDTQYF	TGTGCCAGCAGAGGAGGGTTATCCACAGATACGCAGTATTTT
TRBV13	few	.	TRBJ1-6	CASSAGESYNSPLHF	TGTGCCAGCAGTGCTGGGGAGTCCTATAATTCACCCCTCCACTTT
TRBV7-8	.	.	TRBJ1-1	CASSTTRGDTEAFF	TGTGCCAGCAGTACCACCAGGGGAGACACTGAAGCTTTCTTT
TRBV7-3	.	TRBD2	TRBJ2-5	CASSFEAGVQETQYF	TGTGCCAGCAGCTTTGAAGCGGGGGTACAAGAGACCCAGTACTTC
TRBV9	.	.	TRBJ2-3	CASSVGAGFTDTQYF	TGTGCCAGCAGCGTAGGGGCGGGGTTCACAGATACGCAGTATTTT
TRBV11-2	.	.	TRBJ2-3	CASSFSGGVSTDTQYF	TGTGCCAGCAGCTTCTCTGGAGGGGTAAGCACAGATACGCAGTATTTT
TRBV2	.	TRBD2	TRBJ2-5	CASTSSGGAVETQYF	TGTGCCAGCACCTCCAGCGGGGGGGCCGTAGAGACCCAGTACTTC
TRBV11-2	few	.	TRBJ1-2	CASSLGGQAPYGYTF	TGTGCCAGCAGCTTAGGAGGGCAGGCCCCCTATGGCTACACCTTC
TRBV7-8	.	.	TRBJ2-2	CASSLAAVYTGELFF	TGTGCCAGCAGCTTAGCTGCGGTATACACCGGGGAGCTGTTTTTT
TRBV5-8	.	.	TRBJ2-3	CASSSAGGPSDTQYF	TGTGCCAGCAGTTCCGCAGGGGGGCCCTCAGATACGCAGTATTTT
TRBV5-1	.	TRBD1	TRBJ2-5	CASSRRQGEETQYF	TGCGCCAGCAGCCGGAGACAGGGGGAAGAGACCCAGTACTTC
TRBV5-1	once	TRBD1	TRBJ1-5	CASSMTGMEQPQHF	TGCGCCAGCAGCATGACAGGGATGGAACAGCCCCAGCATTTT
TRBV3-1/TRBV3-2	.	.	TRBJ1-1	CASSLRGFLNTEAFF	TGTGCCAGCAGCCTCCGTGGCTTTCTGAACACTGAAGCTTTCTTT
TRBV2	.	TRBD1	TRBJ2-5	CASSAGTGVQETQYF	TGTGCCAGCAGTGCCGGGACAGGAGTCCAAGAGACCCAGTACTTC
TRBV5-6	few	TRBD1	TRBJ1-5	CASSRLQGGNQPQHF	TGTGCCAGCAGCCGCCTACAGGGGGGCAATCAGCCCCAGCATTTT
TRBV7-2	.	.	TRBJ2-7	CASSLDGSRVREQYF	TGTGCCAGCAGCTTAGACGGATCTCGCGTGCGGGAGCAGTACTTC
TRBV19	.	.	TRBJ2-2	CASNRIQTSNTGELFF	TGTGCCAGTAACAGGATCCAAACGTCGAACACCGGGGAGCTGTTTTTT
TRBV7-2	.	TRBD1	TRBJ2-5	CASSLVGGGETQYF	TGTGCCAGCAGCTTAGTAGGGGGCGGGGAGACCCAGTACTTC
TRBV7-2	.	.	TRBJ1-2	CASSLRGEYYGYTF	TGTGCCAGCAGCTTAAGAGGCGAGTACTATGGCTACACCTTC
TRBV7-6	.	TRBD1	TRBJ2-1	CASSETVGQGANNEQFF	TGTGCCAGCAGCGAGACCGTCGGACAGGGGGCTAACAATGAGCAGTTCTTC
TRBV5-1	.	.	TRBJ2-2	CASSLDPTGELFF	TGCGCCAGCAGCTTGGATCCGACCGGGGAGCTGTTTTTT
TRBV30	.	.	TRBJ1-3	CAWSVGDPGGNTIYF	TGTGCCTGGAGTGTAGGGGATCCTGGGGGAAACACCATATATTTT
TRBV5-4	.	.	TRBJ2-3	CASSLEIRITDTQYF	TGTGCCAGCAGCTTGGAGATCAGAATAACAGATACGCAGTATTTT
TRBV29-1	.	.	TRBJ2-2	CSVTPGLNTGELFF	TGCAGCGTAACCCCAGGGTTGAACACCGGGGAGCTGTTTTTT
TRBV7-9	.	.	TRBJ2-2	CASSQGPGELFF	TGTGCCAGCAGTCAGGGGCCCGGGGAGCTGTTTTTT
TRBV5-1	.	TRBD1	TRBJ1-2	CASSLQTGVNYGYTF	TGCGCCAGCAGCTTACAAACAGGGGTCAACTATGGCTACACCTTC
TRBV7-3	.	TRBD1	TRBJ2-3	CASSLGLGQGAGTDTQYF	TGTGCCAGCAGCCTAGGTCTAGGACAGGGGGCAGGCACAGATACGCAGTATTTT
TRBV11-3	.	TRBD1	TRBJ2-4	CASSLRRDSLAKNIQYF	TGTGCCAGCAGCTTACGCCGGGACAGCCTTGCCAAAAACATTCAGTACTTC
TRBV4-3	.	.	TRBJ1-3	CASSQARVVGNTIYF	TGCGCCAGCAGCCAGGCCCGGGTAGTCGGAAACACCATATATTTT
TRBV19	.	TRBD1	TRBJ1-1	CASSTTGDGTEAFF	TGTGCCAGTAGTACGACAGGGGATGGCACTGAAGCTTTCTTT
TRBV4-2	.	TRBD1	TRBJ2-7	CASSPGTGGHGEQYF	TGTGCCAGCAGCCCGGGGACAGGGGGCCACGGCGAGCAGTACTTC
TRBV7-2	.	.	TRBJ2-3	CASSPQFSGSPGDTQYF	TGTGCCAGCAGCCCGCAGTTCAGCGGGTCACCGGGGGATACGCAGTATTTT
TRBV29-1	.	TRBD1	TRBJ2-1	CSVAPGQGLVNEQFF	TGCAGCGTTGCACCGGGACAGGGTTTGGTCAATGAGCAGTTCTTC
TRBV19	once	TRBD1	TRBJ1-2	CASSHRDRAYGYTF	TGTGCCAGTAGTCACCGGGACAGGGCCTATGGCTACACCTTC
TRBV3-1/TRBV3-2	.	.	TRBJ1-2	CASSQDEGGAGLVYGYTF	TGTGCCAGCAGCCAAGATGAAGGGGGGGCAGGGCTAGTCTATGGCTACACCTTC
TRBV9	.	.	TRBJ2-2	CASSVRGARTGELFF	TGTGCCAGCAGCGTACGGGGGGCGCGTACCGGGGAGCTGTTTTTT